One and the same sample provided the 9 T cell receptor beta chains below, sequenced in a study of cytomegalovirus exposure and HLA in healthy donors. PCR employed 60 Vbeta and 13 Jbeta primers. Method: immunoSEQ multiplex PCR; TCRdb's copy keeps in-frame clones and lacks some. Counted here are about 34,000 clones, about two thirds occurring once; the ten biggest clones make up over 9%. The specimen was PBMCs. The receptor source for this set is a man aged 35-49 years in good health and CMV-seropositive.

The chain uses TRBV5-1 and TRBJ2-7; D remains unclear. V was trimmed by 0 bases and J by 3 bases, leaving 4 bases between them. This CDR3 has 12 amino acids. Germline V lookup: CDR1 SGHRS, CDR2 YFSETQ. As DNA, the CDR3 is TGCGCCAGCAGCTTGGCCAACTACGAGCAGTACTTC. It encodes CASSLANYEQYF.

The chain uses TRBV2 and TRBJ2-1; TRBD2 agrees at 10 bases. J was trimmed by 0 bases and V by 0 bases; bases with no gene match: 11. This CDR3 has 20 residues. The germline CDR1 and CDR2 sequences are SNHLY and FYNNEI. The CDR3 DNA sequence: TGTGCCAGCAGTGAAGCCTTTGGTAGCGGGGGGACGGGCTCCTACAATGAGCAGTTCTTC. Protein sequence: CASSEAFGSGGTGSYNEQFF. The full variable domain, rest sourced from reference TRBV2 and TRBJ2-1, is EPEVTQTPSHQVTQMGQEVILRCVPISNHLYFYWYRQILGQKVEFLVSFYNNEISEKSEIFDDQFSVERPDGSNFTLKIRSTKLEDSAMYFCASSEAFGSGGTGSYNEQFFGPGTRLTVL.

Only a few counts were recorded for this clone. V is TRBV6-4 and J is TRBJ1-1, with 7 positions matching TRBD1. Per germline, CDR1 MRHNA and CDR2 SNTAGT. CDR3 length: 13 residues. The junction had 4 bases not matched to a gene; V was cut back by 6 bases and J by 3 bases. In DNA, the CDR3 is TGTGCCAGCAGCTTCACAGGGGACACTGAAGCTTTCTTT. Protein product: CASSFTGDTEAFF.

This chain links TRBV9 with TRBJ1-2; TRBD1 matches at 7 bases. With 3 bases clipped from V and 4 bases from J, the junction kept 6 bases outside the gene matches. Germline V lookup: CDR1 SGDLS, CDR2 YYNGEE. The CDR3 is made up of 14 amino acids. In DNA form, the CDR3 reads TGTGCCAGCAGCGAACAGACAGGGCCCTATGGCTACACCTTC. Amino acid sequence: CASSEQTGPYGYTF.

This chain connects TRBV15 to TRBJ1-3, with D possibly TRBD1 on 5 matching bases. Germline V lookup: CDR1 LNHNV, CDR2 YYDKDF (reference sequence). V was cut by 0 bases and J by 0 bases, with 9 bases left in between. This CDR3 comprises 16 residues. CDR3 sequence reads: CATSRDLGGSGNTIYF. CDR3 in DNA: TGTGCCACCAGCAGAGATCTCGGGGGCTCTGGAAACACCATATATTTT.

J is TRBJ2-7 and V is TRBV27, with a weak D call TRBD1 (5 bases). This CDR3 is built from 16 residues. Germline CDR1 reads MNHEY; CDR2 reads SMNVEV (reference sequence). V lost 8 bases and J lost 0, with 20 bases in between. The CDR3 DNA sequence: TGTGCCAGCCCCTCACCAGATGGGGCTAGCTCCTACGAGCAGTACTTC. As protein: CASPSPDGASSYEQYF.

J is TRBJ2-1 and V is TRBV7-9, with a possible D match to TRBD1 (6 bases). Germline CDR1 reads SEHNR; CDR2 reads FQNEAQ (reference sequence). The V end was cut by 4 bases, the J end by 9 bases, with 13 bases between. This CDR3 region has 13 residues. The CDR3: CASSWKTGGEQFF. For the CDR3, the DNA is TGTGCCAGCAGCTGGAAGACAGGCGGTGAGCAGTTCTTC.

CDR3 in amino acids: CASSFPQGVHEQYF. The CDR3, as DNA: TGTGCCAGCAGCTTCCCTCAGGGGGTCCACGAGCAGTACTTC. The gene calls are TRBV7-9 and TRBJ2-7, with 7 bases aligning to TRBD1. V lost 3 bases to trimming and J lost 5 bases; unmatched junction nucleotides: 7. CDR1 is SEHNR, CDR2 FQNEAQ, per germline (reference sequence). This CDR3 is 14 amino acids long.

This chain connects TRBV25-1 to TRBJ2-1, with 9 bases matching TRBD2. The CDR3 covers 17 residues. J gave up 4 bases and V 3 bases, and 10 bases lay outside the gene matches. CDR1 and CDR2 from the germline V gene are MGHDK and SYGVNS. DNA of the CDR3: TGTGCCAGCAGTGACCCCCCCGGAGCGGGGGGATACAATGAGCAGTTCTTC. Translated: CASSDPPGAGGYNEQFF. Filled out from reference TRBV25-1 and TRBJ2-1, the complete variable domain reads EADIYQTPRYLVIGTGKKITLECSQTMGHDKMYWYQQDPGMELHLIHYSYGVNSTEKGDLSSESTVSRIRTEHFPLTLESARPSHTSQYLCASSDPPGAGGYNEQFFGPGTRLTVL.